The 32 T cell receptor beta chains given below trace back to one sample, sequenced in a study of cytomegalovirus exposure and HLA in healthy donors. Vbeta (60) and Jbeta (13) primers were used in the PCR. Some clones are missing from TCRdb's copy, which holds only in-frame ones; the method was immunoSEQ multiplex PCR. Seen in this sample are 130,000 or so clones; the ten most common clones hold 1.5% to 2%. The sequencing input was PBMCs. Receptor source: a woman aged 55-69 years in good health and CMV-seronegative.

The chain joins TRBV19 to TRBJ1-1; D uncertain. The CDR3 consists of 14 residues. CDR1 is LNHDA and CDR2 is SQIVND in the germline V gene (reference sequence). Trimming took 7 bases from V and 7 from J, leaving 19 bases between them. CDR3 coding DNA: TGTGCCAGTACAGAGGTAATTTGGGAGAGTGAAGCTTTCTTT. This codes for CASTEVIWESEAFF.

The chain joins TRBV10-3 to TRBJ2-1; 11 positions agree with TRBD2. The germline V gene encodes CDR1 ENHRY and CDR2 SYGVKD. The CDR3 runs to 17 residues. The J segment lost 4 bases and the V segment lost 4 bases, leaving 9 bases of the junction unmatched. The CDR3 spells CAISGASGGPSYNEQFF. The CDR3, as DNA: TGTGCCATCAGTGGGGCTAGCGGGGGGCCCAGTTACAATGAGCAGTTCTTC.

The CDR3 sequence: CASSLGLTGTDTQYF. Here the CDR3 DNA reads TGTGCCAGCAGCCTAGGACTTACTGGCACAGATACGCAGTATTTT. This chain joins TRBV11-2 and TRBJ2-3, with D tentatively TRBD2 (5 bases). The CDR3 runs 15 residues. The V end was cut by 5 bases, the J end by 1 base, with 13 bases between. Germline assignment: CDR1 SGHAT and CDR2 FQNNGV.

The V call is TRBV7-9, the J call TRBJ2-3, with 10 bases fitting TRBD1. The CDR3 length is 16 residues. Germline V CDR1 and CDR2: SEHNR, FQNEAQ (reference sequence). V was clipped by 3 bases and J by 6 bases; unmatched bases: 9. The CDR3 sequence is CASSFGDRGGLDTQYF. CDR3 sequence (DNA): TGTGCCAGCAGCTTTGGGGACAGGGGAGGTTTGGATACGCAGTATTTT.

In DNA form, the CDR3 reads TGCGCCAGCGTCGAGGGGCGGGGATACAATGAGCAGTTCTTC. This gives the protein CASVEGRGYNEQFF. The genes are TRBV5-1 and TRBJ2-1, with D tentatively TRBD2 (6 bases). Germline V gene data show CDR1 as SGHRS and CDR2 as YFSETQ. There are 14 residues in the CDR3. Deletions cut 7 bases from V and 4 bases from J, with 15 bases between.

The chain uses TRBV7-9 and TRBJ2-5; 9 positions agree with TRBD1. The CDR3 has 14 amino acids. The germline V gene has CDR1 SEHNR and CDR2 FQNEAQ (reference sequence). After removal of 5 bases from V and 1 base from J, the junction contained 2 bases not matched to a gene. The CDR3 reads CASSQGQGQETQYF. DNA for the CDR3: TGTGCCAGCAGCCAGGGACAGGGCCAAGAGACCCAGTACTTC.

V usage is TRBV7-2 and J usage is TRBJ2-1; 8 bases are a match to TRBD2. Germline-derived CDR1 and CDR2 are SGHTA and FQGNSA. This CDR3 is built from 14 residues. The V gene end was trimmed by 2 bases and the J gene end by 6 bases; junction bases not matched to a gene: 3. In DNA, the CDR3 is TGTGCCAGCAGCTTACTAGGACTAGCCAATGAGCAGTTCTTC. It encodes CASSLLGLANEQFF.

The genes are TRBV11-2 and TRBJ1-2; D unclear. This CDR3 has 13 residues. Germline V gives CDR1 SGHAT, CDR2 FQNNGV. The V gene lost 1 base and the J gene lost 1 base, with 4 bases spanning the gap. DNA for the CDR3: TGTGCCAGCAGCTTAGGTATTAACTATGGCTACACCTTC. Translated, it gives CASSLGINYGYTF.

The chain is built from TRBV6-1 and TRBJ2-1, with TRBD2 matching 11 bases. The trim removed 1 base at V and 7 bases at J, leaving 12 bases unmatched. Per the germline V gene, CDR1 is MNHNS and CDR2 is SASEGT. The CDR3 is 18 residues long. CDR3 bases: TGTGCCAGCAGTGAAGTCCCTTCGACTAGCGGGGTAGGAAATGAGCAGTTCTTC. It specifies CASSEVPSTSGVGNEQFF.

The chain recombines TRBV9 with TRBJ1-4; maybe TRBD1 (6 bases). V lost 0 bases and J 7 bases, leaving 13 bases between the germline ends. Per germline, CDR1 SGDLS and CDR2 YYNGEE. The CDR3 runs 15 residues. DNA of the CDR3: TGTGCCAGCAGCGTAGAGGGGACACAGGCTGAAAAACTGTTTTTT. This codes for CASSVEGTQAEKLFF.

The chain employs TRBV19 and TRBJ2-2; D may be TRBD2 (6 bases). Germline V gives CDR1 LNHDA, CDR2 SQIVND (reference sequence). This CDR3 region has 14 residues. V shed 8 bases and J shed 4 bases, with 14 bases lying between them. DNA for the CDR3: TGTGCCAGTCATCGGGAGTTGGGCACCGGGGAGCTGTTTTTT. This translates into CASHRELGTGELFF.

J is TRBJ1-5 and V is TRBV4-1, with unresolved D. Trimming took off 4 bases at V and 9 bases at J, with 16 bases between the two ends. Per germline, CDR1 MGHRA and CDR2 YSYEKL. There are 14 residues in the CDR3. CDR3 region: CASSLEGSRVPQHF. The CDR3 nucleotides are TGCGCCAGCAGCCTTGAAGGCTCCCGGGTGCCCCAGCATTTT.

CDR3 DNA sequence: TGTGCCAGCAGCCGGGGTGGCCTGGCAGCCTACGAGCAGTACTTC. As protein: CASSRGGLAAYEQYF. The V call is TRBV7-9, the J call TRBJ2-7; TRBD2 might be the D (5 bases). The CDR3 runs to 15 residues. Germline-derived CDR1 and CDR2 are SEHNR and FQNEAQ (reference sequence). Trimming cost V 5 bases and J 2 bases, with 16 bases left between them.

The CDR3 spells CASSPLAGGREQYF. CDR3 DNA sequence: TGTGCCAGCAGCCCACTAGCGGGAGGGAGGGAGCAGTACTTC. This chain connects TRBV28 to TRBJ2-7; 13 bases agree with TRBD2. J gave up 7 bases and V 6 bases, and 6 bases lay outside the gene matches. This CDR3 has 14 residues. Germline V CDR1 and CDR2: MDHEN, SYDVKM.

The J gene is TRBJ1-5, the V gene TRBV6-5; 7 nucleotides align to TRBD1. The CDR3 covers 14 residues. J gave up 11 bases and V 6 bases, and 13 bases lay outside the gene matches. CDR1 and CDR2 from the germline V gene are MNHEY and SVGAGI. The CDR3 loop reads CASRTQGSHWAQHF. In DNA, the CDR3 is TGTGCCAGCAGAACACAGGGGTCACATTGGGCCCAGCATTTT.

This chain uses TRBV6-6 with TRBJ1-2, with TRBD1 identical over 7 bases. Germline CDR1 MNHNY, CDR2 SVGAGI (reference sequence). This CDR3 comprises 14 residues. V shed 0 bases, J shed 5 bases, and the junction held 3 bases outside the gene matches. CDR3 sequence (DNA): TGTGCCAGCAGTTACTCCGAGGGGGCATATGGCTACACCTTC. Protein: CASSYSEGAYGYTF.

The chain couples TRBV6-5 to TRBJ2-3; weak D call: TRBD2 (5 bases). Trimming took off 6 bases at V and 0 bases at J, with 10 bases between the two ends. CDR1 and CDR2 (germline): MNHEY, SVGAGI. The CDR3 runs to 14 residues. The CDR3 DNA sequence: TGTGCCAGCAGCTACGGACTGAGCACAGATACGCAGTATTTT. It yields the protein CASSYGLSTDTQYF.

Here the CDR3 DNA reads TGTGCCAGCAGCTACGTTCGGGGGGGGTATAATTCACCCCTCCACTTT. Translating it yields CASSYVRGGYNSPLHF. V usage is TRBV7-8 and J usage is TRBJ1-6, with D perhaps TRBD1 (5 bases). This CDR3 has 16 amino acids. Germline values: CDR1 SGHVS, CDR2 FQNEAQ. Trimming took 4 bases from V and 4 from J, leaving 14 bases between them. The full variable domain, its missing parts supplied by reference TRBV7-8 and TRBJ1-6, is GAGVSQSPRYKVAKRGQDVALRCDPISGHVSLFWYQQALGQGPEFLTYFQNEAQLDKSGLPSDRFFAERPEGSVSTLKIQRTQQEDSAVYLCASSYVRGGYNSPLHFGNGTRLTVT.

The chain links TRBV6-6 to TRBJ2-1; D may be TRBD2 (9 bases). From germline, CDR1 is MNHNY and CDR2 SVGAGI (reference sequence). The CDR3 covers 16 residues. The germline V and J ends were trimmed by 5 bases and 6 bases, with 20 bases remaining between them. CDR3: CASSPQGASGINEQFF. Here the CDR3 DNA reads TGTGCCAGCAGTCCGCAGGGGGCTAGCGGGATCAATGAGCAGTTCTTC.

J is TRBJ2-7 and V is TRBV6-1, with 8 bases lining up with TRBD1. Trimming cost V 6 bases and J 4 bases; bases outside gene matches: 5. This CDR3 has 13 residues. Germline V gives CDR1 MNHNS, CDR2 SASEGT. CDR3 sequence (DNA): TGTGCCAGCAGGCTCCAGGGGGCTTACGAGCAGTACTTC. Translating gives CASRLQGAYEQYF.

This rearrangement joins TRBV28 to TRBJ1-5; D uncertain. Germline loops: CDR1 MDHEN, CDR2 SYDVKM. V was clipped by 3 bases and J by 4 bases, with 10 bases between them. This CDR3 is 14 amino acids long. CDR3 nucleotides: TGTGCCAGCAGTTTCGGGGTTTCTAATCAGCCCCAGCATTTT. Residues: CASSFGVSNQPQHF.

The chain combines TRBV5-5 with TRBJ1-4, with 11 bases fitting TRBD1. The junction had 12 bases not matched to a gene; V was cut back by 3 bases and J by 8 bases. The CDR3 spans 17 residues. Germline V gene data show CDR1 as SGHKS and CDR2 as YYEKEE (reference sequence). Here the CDR3 DNA reads TGTGCCAGCAGCTCGCGGCCACCGGGACAGGGGGTAGAAAAACTGTTTTTT. Translating gives CASSSRPPGQGVEKLFF.

V gene TRBV28 combines with J gene TRBJ2-7; TRBD2 agrees at 7 bases. CDR1 is MDHEN, CDR2 SYDVKM, per germline. The CDR3 contains 11 residues. J gave up 6 bases and V 8 bases, and 4 bases lay outside the gene matches. The CDR3 region has the DNA TGTGCCAGCGGGGGGGGTAGCGAGCAGTACTTC. Its protein is CASGGGSEQYF.

This chain uses TRBV7-9 with TRBJ2-1; the D gene is possibly TRBD1 (5 bases). V was shortened by 5 bases and J by 8 bases, with 10 bases between the two germline ends. Per germline, CDR1 SEHNR and CDR2 FQNEAQ (reference sequence). The CDR3 has 12 residues. This CDR3 reads CASSLTGDEQFF. The DNA for the CDR3 is TGTGCCAGCAGCCTAACAGGTGATGAGCAGTTCTTC.

The V and J genes are TRBV29-1 and TRBJ2-3; 12 positions match TRBD2. Trimming took 3 bases from V and 10 from J; bases not matched to a gene: 11. In germline, CDR1 is SQVTM, CDR2 ANQGSEA. This CDR3 is 15 amino acids long. The CDR3 nucleotides are TGCAGCGTTGAGGCTAGCGGGAGGGCCGGAGGATCGCAGTATTTT. Its protein is CSVEASGRAGGSQYF.

The chain combines TRBV4-2 with TRBJ1-4; 7 bases fit TRBD1. This CDR3 is built from 16 residues. Germline V gives CDR1 LGHNA, CDR2 YNFKEQ. V lost 0 bases and J lost 8; bases outside the gene matches: 9. The CDR3 DNA reads as TGTGCCAGCAGCCAAGAGTGGAGGGGGCAAGGGGAAAAACTGTTTTTT. It specifies CASSQEWRGQGEKLFF.

The V and J genes are TRBV27 and TRBJ2-3, with 8 bases identical to TRBD1. CDR3 size: 15 residues. Germline lookup yields CDR1 MNHEY and CDR2 SMNVEV (reference sequence). V dropped 3 bases and J dropped 5; count of bases not matched to a gene: 7. The CDR3 DNA follows: TGTGCCAGCAGTTTGGGACAGGTCATTGGAGATACGCAGTATTTT. Protein sequence: CASSLGQVIGDTQYF.

This sequence joins TRBV28 and TRBJ1-2; TRBD1 matches 9 bases. Germline CDR1 and CDR2: MDHEN and SYDVKM. The CDR3 is 14 amino acids. Trimming removed 6 bases from V and 4 bases from J; junction bases left unmatched: 6. The CDR3 DNA is TGTGCCAGCAGGACCACAGGGGGCGCCTATGGCTACACCTTC. This encodes CASRTTGGAYGYTF.

V and J are TRBV5-8 and TRBJ2-1; 12 bases fit TRBD2. With 0 bases clipped from V and 4 bases from J, the junction kept 8 bases outside the gene matches. This CDR3 contains 18 residues. The germline V gene encodes CDR1 SGHTS and CDR2 YDEGEE. This CDR3 reads CASSLARTSGAHYNEQFF. CDR3 coding DNA: TGTGCCAGCAGCTTGGCTCGGACTAGCGGGGCACATTACAATGAGCAGTTCTTC. The full variable domain, completed using reference TRBV5-8 and TRBJ2-1, is EAGVTQSPTHLIKTRGQQATLRCSPISGHTSVYWYQQALGLGLQFLLWYDEGEERNRGNFPPRFSGRQFPNYSSELNVNALELEDSALYLCASSLARTSGAHYNEQFFGPGTRLTVL.

This chain connects TRBV10-3 to TRBJ1-3; D might be TRBD1 (6 bases). Trimming left V 3 bases short and J 4 bases short, with 10 bases between. CDR3 length equals 14 residues. CDR1 is ENHRY and CDR2 is SYGVKD in the germline V gene. In DNA, the CDR3 is TGTGCCATCAGTGAAGGGGGTACAGGAAACACCATATATTTT. It is translated as CAISEGGTGNTIYF.

V is TRBV28 and J is TRBJ1-1; TRBD1 might be the D (6 bases). The CDR3 is made up of 11 amino acids. Germline V gene sequence: CDR1 MDHEN, CDR2 SYDVKM. Trimming removed 5 bases at V and 11 bases at J, with 12 bases between. Written as DNA, the CDR3 is TGTGCCAGCAGTACCTTCAGGGGTGCTTTCTTT. Amino acid sequence: CASSTFRGAFF. Supplemented by reference TRBV28 and TRBJ1-1, the full variable domain reads DVKVTQSSRYLVKRTGEKVFLECVQDMDHENMFWYRQDPGLGLRLIYFSYDVKMKEKGDIPEGYSVSREKKERFSLILESASTNQTSMYLCASSTFRGAFFGQGTRLTVV.

V is TRBV5-1 and J is TRBJ2-7; 10 bases agree with TRBD1. V shed 0 bases, J shed 5 bases, and the junction held 2 bases outside the gene matches. CDR3 size: 14 residues. In germline, CDR1 is SGHRS, CDR2 YFSETQ. The CDR3 nucleotides read TGCGCCAGCAGCTTGGGACAGGGGGCCAACGAGCAGTACTTC. Translating it yields CASSLGQGANEQYF.